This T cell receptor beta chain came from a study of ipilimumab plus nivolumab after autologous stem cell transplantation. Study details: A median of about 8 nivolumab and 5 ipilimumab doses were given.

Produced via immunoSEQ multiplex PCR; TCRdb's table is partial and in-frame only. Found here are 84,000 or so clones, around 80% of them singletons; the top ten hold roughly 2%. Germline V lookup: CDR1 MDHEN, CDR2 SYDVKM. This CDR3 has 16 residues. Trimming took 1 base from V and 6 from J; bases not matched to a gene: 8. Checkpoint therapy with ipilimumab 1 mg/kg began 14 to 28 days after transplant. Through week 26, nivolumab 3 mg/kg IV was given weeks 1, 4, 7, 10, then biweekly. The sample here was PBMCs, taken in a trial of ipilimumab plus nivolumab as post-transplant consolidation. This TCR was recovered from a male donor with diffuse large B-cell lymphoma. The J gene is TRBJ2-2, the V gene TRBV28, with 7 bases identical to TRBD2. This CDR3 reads CASSLLFSRGAGELFF. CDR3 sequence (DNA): TGTGCCAGCAGTTTATTATTCAGCCGGGGGGCCGGGGAGCTGTTTTTT.